This passage covers 22 T cell receptor beta chains from one sample sequenced in a study of response to subunit inactivated influenza vaccine. TCRdb recomputed calls from the RT-PCR reads with MiXCR, one row per CDR3 protein. The sample records about 500,000 distinct CDR3 sequences, about an eighth being singletons. The sample was PBMCs from blood, taken more than 35 days after vaccination. These receptors were taken from a man aged 45 to 65 who received an inactivated influenza vaccine.

This chain uses TRBV5-1 with TRBJ2-2; D gene uncertain. The germline V and J ends were trimmed by 5 bases and 1 base, with 9 bases remaining between them. The V gene's germline CDR1 is SGHRS and CDR2 YFSETQ. The CDR3 totals 14 residues. Written as DNA, the CDR3 is TGCGCCAGCAGAACCAGAGAGAACACCGGGGAGCTGTTTTTT. This codes for CASRTRENTGELFF.

There are a few counts of this clonotype. V and J are TRBV7-2 and TRBJ2-5; 7 bases are shared with TRBD2. The CDR3 consists of 15 residues. J lost 5 bases, V lost 1 base, and 7 bases had no gene match. Germline V gene data show CDR1 as SGHTA and CDR2 as FQGNSA. The CDR3 reads CASSLGTMGGETQYF. CDR3 in DNA: TGTGCCAGCAGCTTAGGGACCATGGGGGGGGAGACCCAGTACTTC.

This clonotype showed up many times. V gene TRBV10-3 combines with J gene TRBJ2-3, with D unclear. V lost 0 bases, J lost 6 bases, and 16 bases lay in between. Germline CDR1 is ENHRY and CDR2 is SYGVKD. The CDR3 runs 16 residues. The CDR3 here is CAISESMMGSPDTQYF. DNA for the CDR3: TGTGCCATCAGTGAGTCGATGATGGGAAGTCCCGATACGCAGTATTTT.

This clonotype was detected only a few times. This chain connects TRBV20-1 to TRBJ2-7; D call uncertain. Germline loops: CDR1 DFQATT, CDR2 SNEGSKA (reference sequence). There are 12 residues in the CDR3. V shed 6 bases and J shed 4 bases, with 13 bases lying between them. CDR3 in amino acids: CSATREKYEQYF. In nucleotides, the CDR3 is TGCAGTGCGACACGCGAGAAGTACGAGCAGTACTTC.

This clonotype was observed a few times. The V call is TRBV29-1, the J call TRBJ2-5; a possible D gene is TRBD2 (6 bases). CDR1 and CDR2 (germline): SQVTM, ANQGSEA. The V end was cut by 4 bases, the J end by 5 bases, with 14 bases between. There are 13 residues in the CDR3. The CDR3 here is CSVARELGETQYF. CDR3 bases: TGCAGCGTTGCCCGGGAGCTGGGGGAGACCCAGTACTTC.

The J gene is TRBJ2-1, the V gene TRBV7-9, with TRBD2 as a possible D gene (5 bases). V was pared by 5 bases and J by 5 bases, with 16 bases between. Germline V lookup: CDR1 SEHNR, CDR2 FQNEAQ (reference sequence). The CDR3 totals 15 residues. The CDR3 coding sequence is TGTGCCAGCAGCCCCCCGCTGAGGGTTGACAATGAGCAGTTCTTC. This codes for CASSPPLRVDNEQFF.

This clonotype has a handful of counts. The V and J genes are TRBV20-1 and TRBJ2-1, with 12 bases that match TRBD2. The CDR3 is 17 residues long. From germline, CDR1 is DFQATT and CDR2 SNEGSKA (reference sequence). The trim removed 4 bases at V and 4 bases at J, leaving 11 bases unmatched. The CDR3 DNA is TGCAGTGCTAAGACTAGCGGGGGCGGGGTAGGTTACAATGAGCAGTTCTTC. Translation gives CSAKTSGGGVGYNEQFF.

This chain uses TRBV27 with TRBJ2-3; the match to TRBD1 covers 8 bases. This CDR3 spans 15 amino acids. Trimming took 3 bases from V and 3 from J; bases not matched to a gene: 5. CDR1 and CDR2 from the germline V gene are MNHEY and SMNVEV (reference sequence). The chain's CDR3 is CASSFRGRITDTQYF. Written as DNA, the CDR3 is TGTGCCAGCAGTTTCAGGGGGCGCATTACAGATACGCAGTATTTT.

The chain has TRBV7-7 and TRBJ2-5; TRBD1 matches 10 bases. Germline CDR1 reads SSHAT; CDR2 reads FNYEAQ (reference sequence). CDR3 length: 15 residues. The trim removed 1 base at V and 5 bases at J, leaving 4 bases unmatched. The CDR3 sequence: CASSLVGTGEETQYF. CDR3 bases: TGTGCCAGCAGCTTAGTGGGGACAGGGGAGGAGACCCAGTACTTC.

In this sample, this clonotype turned up a few times. The chain combines TRBV16 with TRBJ1-5; a possible D gene is TRBD1 (6 bases). V dropped 4 bases and J dropped 4 bases, with 11 bases sitting between them. Germline CDR1 KGHSY, CDR2 FQNENV. This CDR3 contains 14 residues. The DNA for the CDR3 is TGTGCCAGCAGCCGAAGGACAGATAATCAGCCCCAGCATTTT. This encodes CASSRRTDNQPQHF.

The sample holds many counts of this clonotype. The genes are TRBV6-5 and TRBJ2-5; perhaps TRBD2 as D (5 bases). The germline V and J ends were trimmed by 4 bases and 2 bases, with 8 bases remaining between them. CDR1 and CDR2 (germline): MNHEY, SVGAGI. The CDR3 has 13 residues. CDR3 protein: CASSSPGQETQYF. CDR3 nucleotides: TGTGCCAGCAGTTCCCCGGGACAAGAGACCCAGTACTTC.

In its sample, this clonotype was seen a few times. The V and J genes are TRBV11-2 and TRBJ2-5, with D perhaps assigned TRBD1 or TRBD2 (7 bases each). The CDR3 extends over 16 amino acids. The germline CDR1 and CDR2 sequences are SGHAT and FQNNGV. V shed 7 bases and J shed 2 bases, with 20 bases lying between them. CDR3 sequence (DNA): TGTGCCAGCAACCGCTACAGGGGAGGGGTACAAGAGACCCAGTACTTC. Amino acids: CASNRYRGGVQETQYF.

This clonotype was detected a few times. The chain is built from TRBV7-9 and TRBJ2-7; unclear D gene. V gave up 2 bases and J gave up 6 bases, with 8 bases separating them. CDR1 is SEHNR, CDR2 FQNEAQ, per germline (reference sequence). CDR3 length: 12 residues. The CDR3 loop reads CASSLPGFEQYF. The CDR3 DNA reads TGTGCCAGCAGCTTACCCGGGTTCGAGCAGTACTTC. Full variable domain (remainder filled in from reference TRBV7-9 and TRBJ2-7): DTGVSQNPRHKITKRGQNVTFRCDPISEHNRLYWYRQTLGQGPEFLTYFQNEAQLEKSRLLSDRFSAERPKGSFSTLEIQRTEQGDSAMYLCASSLPGFEQYFGPGTRLTVT.

The chain has TRBV7-2 and TRBJ2-7, with D tentatively TRBD2 (6 bases). The CDR3 is 15 residues long. The germline V and J ends were trimmed by 4 bases and 4 bases, with 17 bases remaining between them. Germline-derived CDR1 and CDR2 are SGHTA and FQGNSA. The CDR3 protein is CASSYGPEGHYEQYF. The CDR3 region has the DNA TGTGCCAGCAGCTACGGGCCGGAGGGCCATTACGAGCAGTACTTC.

This clonotype was seen only a few times. CDR3 bases: TGTGCCAGCAGTGGTCTACCGAGCACAGATACGCAGTATTTT. This gives the protein CASSGLPSTDTQYF. The chain recombines TRBV27 with TRBJ2-3; the D is unclear. CDR3 length: 14 amino acids. Germline V gene data show CDR1 as MNHEY and CDR2 as SMNVEV (reference sequence). With 5 bases removed from V and 0 bases from J, the gap between germline ends came to 9 bases.

This chain links TRBV10-3 with TRBJ2-1; 14 nucleotides agree with TRBD2. The CDR3 totals 16 residues. Germline V lookup: CDR1 ENHRY, CDR2 SYGVKD. V gave up 4 bases and J gave up 16 bases; unmatched junction bases: 15. The CDR3 loop reads CAISAGTSGSPSNPFF. CDR3 sequence (DNA): TGTGCCATCAGTGCCGGGACTAGCGGGAGCCCCTCCAACCCTTTCTTC.

The chain couples TRBV28 to TRBJ2-7, with TRBD1 identical over 9 bases. The germline V gene encodes CDR1 MDHEN and CDR2 SYDVKM. The CDR3 is 14 residues long. After removal of 6 bases from V and 5 bases from J, the junction contained 8 bases not matched to a gene. The DNA for the CDR3 is TGTGCCAGCAGGGTGACAGGGGGGCTCGACGAGCAGTACTTC. Protein product: CASRVTGGLDEQYF.

The chain couples TRBV28 to TRBJ1-2; 11 bases match TRBD1. The J segment lost 7 bases and the V segment lost 5 bases, leaving 6 bases of the junction unmatched. Per germline, CDR1 MDHEN and CDR2 SYDVKM. There are 14 residues in the CDR3. The CDR3 DNA reads TGTGCCAGCAGTCTTTCCGGGACAGGGGGTGGCTACACCTTC. This encodes CASSLSGTGGGYTF.

This clonotype came up a few times. J is TRBJ2-5 and V is TRBV20-1; the match to TRBD2 covers 7 bases. V trimming: 3 bases; J trimming: 2 bases; junction bases outside the gene matches: 3. Germline V CDR1 and CDR2: DFQATT, SNEGSKA (reference sequence). The CDR3 covers 13 residues. This CDR3 reads CSASGGTQETQYF. The CDR3 region has the DNA TGCAGTGCTAGCGGGGGGACTCAAGAGACCCAGTACTTC.

This chain links TRBV24-1 with TRBJ2-1; 9 nucleotides match TRBD1. The junction had 4 bases not matched to a gene; V was cut back by 0 bases and J by 2 bases. The CDR3 consists of 17 residues. Germline assignment: CDR1 KGHDR and CDR2 SFDVKD. Here the CDR3 reads CATSDLAGTGTYNEQFF. The CDR3 DNA reads as TGTGCCACCAGTGATTTGGCCGGGACAGGGACCTACAATGAGCAGTTCTTC.

Many counts were recorded for this clonotype. This chain's CDR3 is CASSLADPFRGYTF. The CDR3 region has the DNA TGTGCCAGCAGCTTAGCGGATCCCTTCAGAGGCTACACCTTC. The chain is built from TRBV7-8 and TRBJ1-2; D gene ambiguous. CDR3 length equals 14 residues. From germline, CDR1 is SGHVS and CDR2 FQNEAQ. Trimming took 0 bases from V and 8 from J, leaving 13 bases between them. The entire variable domain, with the rest obtained from reference TRBV7-8 and TRBJ1-2, is as follows: GAGVSQSPRYKVAKRGQDVALRCDPISGHVSLFWYQQALGQGPEFLTYFQNEAQLDKSGLPSDRFFAERPEGSVSTLKIQRTQQEDSAVYLCASSLADPFRGYTFGSGTRLTVV.

The chain's CDR3 is CASSFQTGGLEQFF. CDR3 DNA sequence: TGTGCCAGCAGCTTTCAAACAGGGGGCCTTGAGCAGTTCTTC. The chain carries TRBV7-9 and TRBJ2-1, with 9 bases aligning to TRBD1. Trimming at V came to 3 bases and at J to 9 bases, leaving 6 bases not matched to a gene. Germline V CDR1 and CDR2: SEHNR, FQNEAQ (reference sequence). The CDR3 extends over 14 amino acids.